Described below is a single T cell receptor beta chain sequence and its context. Its cognate antigen is unknown. Germline V gene sequence: CDR1 SGHKS, CDR2 YYEKEE (reference sequence). Trimming removed 7 bases at V and 6 bases at J, with 10 bases between. There are 11 residues in the CDR3. This specimen belongs to a study of shared clonotypes between healthy human individuals. Findings and limits, study-wide: What rarefaction showed was incomplete sorted-subset sequencing despite large depth.

All donors were healthy HIV-negative adults lacking recent acute infections or vaccinations. CD45RA+ naive and CD45RA-negative memory subsets were separated from CD4+ cells. For every subset, genomic DNA was evenly distributed across several immunoSEQ plates. This table comes from immunoSEQ multiplex PCR, and its TCRdb copy is limited to in-frame clones, with some not included. The profile shows approximately 2.5 million clones, 93% of them singletons. The chain carries TRBV5-5 and TRBJ1-2; possibly TRBD1 for D (5 bases). This clonotype originated in a man aged 18 to 30 in good health. Some clones in this sample may be carry-over from other donors' samples. The sequencing sample was made of naive CD4+ T cells from PBMCs. Subset of the sample: CD45RA+ positively selected. The CDR3 loop is CASWGADGYTF. Here the CDR3 DNA reads TGTGCCAGCTGGGGCGCAGATGGCTACACCTTC.